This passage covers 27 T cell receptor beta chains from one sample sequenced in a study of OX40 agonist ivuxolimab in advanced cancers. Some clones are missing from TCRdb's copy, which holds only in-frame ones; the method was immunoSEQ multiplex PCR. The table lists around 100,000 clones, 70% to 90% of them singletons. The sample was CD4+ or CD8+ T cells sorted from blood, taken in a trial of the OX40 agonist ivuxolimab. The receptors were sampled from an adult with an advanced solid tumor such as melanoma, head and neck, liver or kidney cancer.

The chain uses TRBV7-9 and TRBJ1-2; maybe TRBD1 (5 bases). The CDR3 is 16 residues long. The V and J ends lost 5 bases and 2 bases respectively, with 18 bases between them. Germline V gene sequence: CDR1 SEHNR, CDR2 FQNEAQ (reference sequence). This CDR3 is CASSPREPGRNYGYTF. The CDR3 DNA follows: TGTGCCAGCAGCCCCAGGGAACCGGGACGGAACTATGGCTACACCTTC.

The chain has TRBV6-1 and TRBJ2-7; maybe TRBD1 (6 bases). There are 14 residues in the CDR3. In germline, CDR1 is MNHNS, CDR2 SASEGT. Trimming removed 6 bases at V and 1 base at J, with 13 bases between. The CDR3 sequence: CASRGHLNSYEQYF. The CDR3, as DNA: TGTGCCAGCAGGGGACATCTTAATTCCTACGAGCAGTACTTC.

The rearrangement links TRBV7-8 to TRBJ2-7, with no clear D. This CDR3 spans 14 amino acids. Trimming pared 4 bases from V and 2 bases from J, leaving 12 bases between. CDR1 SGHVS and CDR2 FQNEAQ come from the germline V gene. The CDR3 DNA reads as TGTGCCAGCAGCTACGCCCGGACCACCTACGAGCAGTACTTC. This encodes CASSYARTTYEQYF.

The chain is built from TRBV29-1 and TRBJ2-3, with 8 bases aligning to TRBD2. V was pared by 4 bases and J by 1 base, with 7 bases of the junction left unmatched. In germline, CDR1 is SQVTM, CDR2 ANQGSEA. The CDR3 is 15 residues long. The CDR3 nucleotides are TGCAGCGTTGGACCGACTAGCGCCGGCACAGATACGCAGTATTTT. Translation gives CSVGPTSAGTDTQYF.

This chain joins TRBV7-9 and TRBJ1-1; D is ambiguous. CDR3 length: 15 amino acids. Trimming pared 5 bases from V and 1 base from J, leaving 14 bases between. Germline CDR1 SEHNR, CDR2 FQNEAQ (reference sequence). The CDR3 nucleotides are TGTGCCAGCAGCAACCGCATGGAGCCGAACACTGAAGCTTTCTTT. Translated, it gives CASSNRMEPNTEAFF.

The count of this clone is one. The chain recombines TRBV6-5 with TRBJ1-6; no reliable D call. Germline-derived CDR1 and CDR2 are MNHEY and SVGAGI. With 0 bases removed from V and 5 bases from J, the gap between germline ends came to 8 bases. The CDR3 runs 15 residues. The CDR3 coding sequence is TGTGCCAGCAGTTACTCTGGCAGAAATAATTCACCCCTCCACTTT. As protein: CASSYSGRNNSPLHF.

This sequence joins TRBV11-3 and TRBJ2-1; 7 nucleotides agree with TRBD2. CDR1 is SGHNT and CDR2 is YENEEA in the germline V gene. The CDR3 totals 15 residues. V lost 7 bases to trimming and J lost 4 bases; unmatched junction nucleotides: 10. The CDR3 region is CASTVRSGGYNEQFF. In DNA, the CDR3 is TGTGCCAGCACCGTCCGTTCGGGGGGTTACAATGAGCAGTTCTTC.

CDR3 residues: CASTPLAGGGTGELFF. CDR3 DNA sequence: TGTGCCAGCACCCCTTTAGCGGGGGGCGGCACCGGGGAGCTGTTTTTT. V usage is TRBV7-8 and J usage is TRBJ2-2, with TRBD2 identical over 10 bases. The germline gives CDR1 SGHVS, CDR2 FQNEAQ. The CDR3 runs 16 residues. Unmatched junction bases numbered 9, after V lost 7 bases and J lost 4 bases.

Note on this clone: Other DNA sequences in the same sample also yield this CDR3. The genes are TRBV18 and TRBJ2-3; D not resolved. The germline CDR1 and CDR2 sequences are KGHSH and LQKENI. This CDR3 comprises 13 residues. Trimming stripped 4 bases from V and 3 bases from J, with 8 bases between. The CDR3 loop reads CASSQTGTDTQYF. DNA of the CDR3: TGTGCCAGCTCACAGACCGGGACAGATACGCAGTATTTT.

CDR3 bases: TGCGCCAGCAGCTCTGGAACTCAGGGGGTCACTGAAGCTTTCTTT. This gives the protein CASSSGTQGVTEAFF. The chain has TRBV4-1 and TRBJ1-1; 7 nucleotides agree with TRBD1. This CDR3 is 15 amino acids long. V shed 5 bases and J 4 bases; nucleotides not matched to a gene: 10. The V gene's germline CDR1 is MGHRA and CDR2 YSYEKL.

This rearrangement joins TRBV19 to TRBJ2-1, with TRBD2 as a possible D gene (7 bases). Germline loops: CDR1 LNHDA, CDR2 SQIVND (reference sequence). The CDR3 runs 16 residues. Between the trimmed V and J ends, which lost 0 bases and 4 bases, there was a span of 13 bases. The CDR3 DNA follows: TGTGCCAGTAGTATAGATATCCGGGGGGCTTACAATGAGCAGTTCTTC. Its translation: CASSIDIRGAYNEQFF.

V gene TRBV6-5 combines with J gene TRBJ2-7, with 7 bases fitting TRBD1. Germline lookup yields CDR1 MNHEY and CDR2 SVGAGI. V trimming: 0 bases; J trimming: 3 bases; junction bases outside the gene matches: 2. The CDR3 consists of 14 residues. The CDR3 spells CASSYSRQGYEQYF. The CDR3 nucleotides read TGTGCCAGCAGTTACTCGAGACAGGGCTACGAGCAGTACTTC.

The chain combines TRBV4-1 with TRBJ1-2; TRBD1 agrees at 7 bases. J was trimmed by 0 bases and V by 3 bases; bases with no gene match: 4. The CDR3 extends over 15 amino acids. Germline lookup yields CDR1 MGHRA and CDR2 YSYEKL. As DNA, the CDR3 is TGCGCCAGCAGCCAGACTGGACAGGCTAACTATGGCTACACCTTC. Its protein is CASSQTGQANYGYTF.

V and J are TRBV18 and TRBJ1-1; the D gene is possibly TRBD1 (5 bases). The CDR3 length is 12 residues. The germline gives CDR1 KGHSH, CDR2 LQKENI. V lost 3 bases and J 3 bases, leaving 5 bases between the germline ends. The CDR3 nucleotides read TGTGCCAGCTCACCGACAGACACTGAAGCTTTCTTT. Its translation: CASSPTDTEAFF.

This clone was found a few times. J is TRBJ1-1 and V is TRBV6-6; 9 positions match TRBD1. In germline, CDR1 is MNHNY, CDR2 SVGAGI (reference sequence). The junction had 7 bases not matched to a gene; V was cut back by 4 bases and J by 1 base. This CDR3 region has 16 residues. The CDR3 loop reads CASSSFPGQGNTEAFF. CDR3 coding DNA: TGTGCCAGCAGTTCCTTCCCGGGACAGGGGAACACTGAAGCTTTCTTT.

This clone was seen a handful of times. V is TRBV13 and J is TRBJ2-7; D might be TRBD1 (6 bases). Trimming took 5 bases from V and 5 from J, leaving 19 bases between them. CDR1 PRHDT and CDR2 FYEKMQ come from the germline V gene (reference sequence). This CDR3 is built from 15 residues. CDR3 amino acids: CASSARTGLKDEQYF. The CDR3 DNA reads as TGTGCCAGCAGCGCCCGCACAGGGCTAAAGGACGAGCAGTACTTC.

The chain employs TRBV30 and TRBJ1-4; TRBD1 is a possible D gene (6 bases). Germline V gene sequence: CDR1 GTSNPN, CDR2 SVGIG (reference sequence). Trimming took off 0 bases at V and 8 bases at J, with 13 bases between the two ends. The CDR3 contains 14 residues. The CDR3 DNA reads TGTGCCTGGAGTGTAATACAGGGAGCCGAAAAACTGTTTTTT. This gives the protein CAWSVIQGAEKLFF.

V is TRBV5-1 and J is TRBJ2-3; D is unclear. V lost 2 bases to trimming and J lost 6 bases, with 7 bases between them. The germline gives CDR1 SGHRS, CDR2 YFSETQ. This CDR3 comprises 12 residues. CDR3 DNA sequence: TGCGCCAGCAGCTTAACCTTTGATACGCAGTATTTT. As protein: CASSLTFDTQYF.

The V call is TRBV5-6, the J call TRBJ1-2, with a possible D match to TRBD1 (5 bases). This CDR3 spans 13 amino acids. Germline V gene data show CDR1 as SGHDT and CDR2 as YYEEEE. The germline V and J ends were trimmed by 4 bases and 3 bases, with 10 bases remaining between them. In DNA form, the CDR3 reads TGTGCCAGCAGCCTCGGGGGGGACTATGGCTACACCTTC. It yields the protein CASSLGGDYGYTF.

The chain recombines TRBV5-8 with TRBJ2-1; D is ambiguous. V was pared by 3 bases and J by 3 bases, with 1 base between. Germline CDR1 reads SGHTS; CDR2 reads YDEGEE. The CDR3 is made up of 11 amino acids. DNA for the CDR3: TGTGCCAGCAGCTACTACAATGAGCAGTTCTTC. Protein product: CASSYYNEQFF. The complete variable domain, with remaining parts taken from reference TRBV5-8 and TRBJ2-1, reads EAGVTQSPTHLIKTRGQQATLRCSPISGHTSVYWYQQALGLGLQFLLWYDEGEERNRGNFPPRFSGRQFPNYSSELNVNALELEDSALYLCASSYYNEQFFGPGTRLTVL.

The CDR3 loop reads CASSLAFVRLNTEAFF. CDR3 DNA sequence: TGTGCCAGCAGCTTGGCCTTTGTCAGACTGAACACTGAAGCTTTCTTT. The chain recombines TRBV5-8 with TRBJ1-1; D is ambiguous. The length of the CDR3 is 16 residues. V lost 0 bases and J lost 0, with 12 bases in between. CDR1 is SGHTS and CDR2 is YDEGEE in the germline V gene.

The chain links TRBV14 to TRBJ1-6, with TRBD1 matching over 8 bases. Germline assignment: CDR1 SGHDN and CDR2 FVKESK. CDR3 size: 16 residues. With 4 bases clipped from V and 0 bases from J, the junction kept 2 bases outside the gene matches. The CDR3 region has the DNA TGTGCCAGCAGCCTAACAGGGGGCTCCTATAATTCACCCCTCCACTTT. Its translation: CASSLTGGSYNSPLHF.

The CDR3 region has the DNA TGTGCCAGCAGCCAATTGGCGGGGCAGCCCCAGCATTTT. Protein product: CASSQLAGQPQHF. The chain uses TRBV5-8 and TRBJ1-5; D remains unclear. Trimming stripped 4 bases from V and 7 bases from J, with 12 bases between. The CDR3 sequence is 13 residues long. Germline loops: CDR1 SGHTS, CDR2 YDEGEE.

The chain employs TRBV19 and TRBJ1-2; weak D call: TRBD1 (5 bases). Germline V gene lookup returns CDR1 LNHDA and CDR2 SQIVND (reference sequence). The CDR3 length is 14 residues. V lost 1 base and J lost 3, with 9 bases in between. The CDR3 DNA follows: TGTGCCAGTAGTATAGGGGGGTCATACTATGGCTACACCTTC. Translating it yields CASSIGGSYYGYTF. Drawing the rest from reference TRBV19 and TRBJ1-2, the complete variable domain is DGGITQSPKYLFRKEGQNVTLSCEQNLNHDAMYWYRQDPGQGLRLIYYSQIVNDFQKGDIAEGYSVSREKKESFPLTVTSAQKNPTAFYLCASSIGGSYYGYTFGSGTRLTVV.

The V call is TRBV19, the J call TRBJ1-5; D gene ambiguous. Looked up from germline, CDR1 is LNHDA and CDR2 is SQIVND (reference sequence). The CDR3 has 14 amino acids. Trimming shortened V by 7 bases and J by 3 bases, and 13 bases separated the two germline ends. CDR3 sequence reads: CASTDGPFNQPQHF. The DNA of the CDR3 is TGTGCCAGTACCGACGGGCCGTTCAATCAGCCCCAGCATTTT.

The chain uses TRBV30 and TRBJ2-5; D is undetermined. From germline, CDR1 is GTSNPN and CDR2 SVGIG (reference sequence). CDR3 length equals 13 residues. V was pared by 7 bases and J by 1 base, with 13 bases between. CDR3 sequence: CAFRRSSQETQYF. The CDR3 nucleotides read TGTGCCTTTCGTCGGTCCTCCCAAGAGACCCAGTACTTC.

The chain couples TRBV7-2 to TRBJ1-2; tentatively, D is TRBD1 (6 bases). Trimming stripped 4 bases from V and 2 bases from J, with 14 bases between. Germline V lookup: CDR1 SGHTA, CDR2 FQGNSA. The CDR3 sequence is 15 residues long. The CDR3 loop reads CASSSGRGVNYGYTF. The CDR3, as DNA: TGTGCCAGCAGCTCAGGGAGGGGGGTGAACTATGGCTACACCTTC.